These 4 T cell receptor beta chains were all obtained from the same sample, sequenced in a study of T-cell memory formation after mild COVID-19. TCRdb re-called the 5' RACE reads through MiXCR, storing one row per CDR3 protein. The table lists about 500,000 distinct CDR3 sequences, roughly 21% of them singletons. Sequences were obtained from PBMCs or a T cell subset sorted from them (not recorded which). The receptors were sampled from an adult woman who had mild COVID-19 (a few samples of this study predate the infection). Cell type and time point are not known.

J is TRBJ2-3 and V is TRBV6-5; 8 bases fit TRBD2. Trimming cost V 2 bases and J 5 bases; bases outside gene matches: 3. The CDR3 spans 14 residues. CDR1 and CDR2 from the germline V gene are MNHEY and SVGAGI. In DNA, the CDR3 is TGTGCCAGCAGTTACGGGCTAGCGGGAGATACGCAGTATTTT. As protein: CASSYGLAGDTQYF.

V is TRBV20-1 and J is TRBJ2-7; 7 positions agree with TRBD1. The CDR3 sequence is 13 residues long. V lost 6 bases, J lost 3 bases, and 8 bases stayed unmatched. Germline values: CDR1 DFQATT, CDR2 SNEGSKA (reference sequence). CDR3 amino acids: CSARDRTYYEQYF. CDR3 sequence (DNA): TGCAGTGCCCGGGACAGAACTTACTACGAGCAGTACTTC.

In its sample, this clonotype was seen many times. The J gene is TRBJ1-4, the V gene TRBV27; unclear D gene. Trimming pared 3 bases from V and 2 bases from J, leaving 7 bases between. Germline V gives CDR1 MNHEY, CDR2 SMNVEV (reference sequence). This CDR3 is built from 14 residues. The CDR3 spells CASSFSGTNEKLFF. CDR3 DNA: TGTGCCAGCAGTTTCTCCGGGACTAATGAAAAACTGTTTTTT.

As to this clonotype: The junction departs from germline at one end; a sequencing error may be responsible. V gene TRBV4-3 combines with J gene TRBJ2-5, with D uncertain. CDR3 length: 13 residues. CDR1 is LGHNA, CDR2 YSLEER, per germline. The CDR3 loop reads CASSQDRMGTQYF. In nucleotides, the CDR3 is TGCGCCAGCAGTCAAGACCGTATGGGGACCCAGTACTTC.